These 14 T cell receptor beta chains were all obtained from the same sample, sequenced in a study of shared clonotypes between healthy human individuals. Clones were read by immunoSEQ multiplex PCR, and TCRdb kept only the in-frame ones, dropping some. Altogether 2 million to 3 million clones are present, more than 90% being singletons, with the ten largest covering 0.13% to 0.15%. Specimen: naive CD4+ T cells sorted from blood. The subset is: CD45RA+ positively selected. Receptors originate from a man aged 18 to 30 in good health.

The gene calls are TRBV19 and TRBJ1-1; D uncertain. The CDR3 runs 15 residues. Germline V gives CDR1 LNHDA, CDR2 SQIVND (reference sequence). Trimming cost V 3 bases and J 1 base, with 12 bases left between them. CDR3 in amino acids: CASSIDYRRNTEAFF. The CDR3 DNA is TGTGCCAGTAGTATTGATTATCGCAGGAACACTGAAGCTTTCTTT.

V and J are TRBV6-5 and TRBJ1-2; a possible D gene is TRBD1 (5 bases). Germline V gene lookup returns CDR1 MNHEY and CDR2 SVGAGI. Trimming pared 10 bases from V and 8 bases from J, leaving 26 bases between. The CDR3 is made up of 15 amino acids. This chain's CDR3 is CATALGGDRLLGYTF. CDR3 bases: TGTGCCACCGCCCTCGGGGGAGATAGGCTGCTGGGCTACACCTTC.

The chain links TRBV19 to TRBJ1-5; the D gene is possibly TRBD1 (5 bases). Trimming removed 6 bases from V and 4 bases from J, with 16 bases in between. The CDR3 has 15 amino acids. CDR1 and CDR2 from the germline V gene are LNHDA and SQIVND (reference sequence). CDR3 sequence: CASSGQGIGNQPQHF. The CDR3, as DNA: TGTGCCAGTAGCGGCCAGGGCATAGGGAATCAGCCCCAGCATTTT. Variable domain in full (rest from reference TRBV19 and TRBJ1-5): DGGITQSPKYLFRKEGQNVTLSCEQNLNHDAMYWYRQDPGQGLRLIYYSQIVNDFQKGDIAEGYSVSREKKESFPLTVTSAQKNPTAFYLCASSGQGIGNQPQHFGDGTRLSIL.

Turning to this clone: This CDR3 is also generated by other DNA sequences in the sample. The V gene is TRBV5-1, the J gene TRBJ1-1, with D maybe TRBD1 (6 bases). The CDR3 extends over 14 amino acids. Germline CDR1 SGHRS, CDR2 YFSETQ. Between the trimmed V and J ends, which lost 3 bases and 0 bases, there was a span of 9 bases. The CDR3 region is CASSSGQLNTEAFF. The CDR3 DNA sequence: TGCGCCAGCAGCTCCGGACAGTTGAACACTGAAGCTTTCTTT.

V is TRBV11-3 and J is TRBJ2-2; no firm D call. Trimming shortened V by 0 bases and J by 8 bases, and 10 bases separated the two germline ends. The CDR3 is 14 amino acids. Germline assignment: CDR1 SGHNT and CDR2 YENEEA. CDR3 nucleotides: TGTGCCAGCAGCTTAGACCCCTTGCCGGGGGAGCTGTTTTTT. Translated: CASSLDPLPGELFF.

The rearrangement joins TRBV5-1 to TRBJ2-7; D gene uncertain. This CDR3 has 12 residues. With 7 bases removed from V and 5 bases from J, the gap between germline ends came to 13 bases. Germline values: CDR1 SGHRS, CDR2 YFSETQ. CDR3 DNA: TGCGCCAGCCGGCAAGATGAAGACGAGCAGTACTTC. Translating it yields CASRQDEDEQYF. Complete variable domain (other parts from reference TRBV5-1 and TRBJ2-7): KAGVTQTPRYLIKTRGQQVTLSCSPISGHRSVSWYQQTPGQGLQFLFEYFSETQRNKGNFPGRFSGRQFSNSRSEMNVSTLELGDSALYLCASRQDEDEQYFGPGTRLTVT.

A note on this clone: The same CDR3 also results from other DNA sequences found in this sample. The V call is TRBV2, the J call TRBJ2-5, with D perhaps TRBD1 or TRBD2 (7 bases each). V lost 6 bases and J 5 bases, leaving 10 bases between the germline ends. The CDR3 length is 12 residues. CDR1 and CDR2 (germline): SNHLY, FYNNEI. CDR3 residues: CASRQGGETQYF. CDR3 nucleotide sequence: TGTGCCAGCAGGCAGGGGGGGGAGACCCAGTACTTC.

The chain employs TRBV7-2 and TRBJ1-3, with TRBD1 identical over 7 bases. The CDR3 is made up of 16 amino acids. Germline lookup yields CDR1 SGHTA and CDR2 FQGNSA. J lost 0 bases, V lost 0 bases, and 2 bases had no gene match. The CDR3 DNA follows: TGTGCCAGCAGCTTAGCGGGACAGCTCTCTGGAAACACCATATATTTT. Protein product: CASSLAGQLSGNTIYF.

The V and J genes are TRBV18 and TRBJ2-7; 7 positions match TRBD2. Per germline, CDR1 KGHSH and CDR2 LQKENI. CDR3 length equals 15 residues. Trimming cost V 5 bases and J 2 bases; bases outside gene matches: 9. The CDR3 spells CASSFGTGTTYEQYF. CDR3 nucleotides: TGTGCCAGCTCATTTGGGACGGGGACTACCTACGAGCAGTACTTC. Together with reference TRBV18 and TRBJ2-7, the CDR3 gives the full variable domain: NAGVMQNPRHLVRRRGQEARLRCSPMKGHSHVYWYRQLPEEGLKFMVYLQKENIIDESGMPKERFSAEFPKEGPSILRIQQVVRGDSAAYFCASSFGTGTTYEQYFGPGTRLTVT.

The chain is built from TRBV28 and TRBJ2-7; possibly TRBD2 for D (6 bases). Germline V CDR1 and CDR2: MDHEN, SYDVKM. The CDR3 length is 14 residues. Between the trimmed V and J ends, which lost 6 bases and 4 bases, there was a span of 16 bases. The DNA for the CDR3 is TGTGCCAGCAGGCAGCCGGGACTGACTTACGAGCAGTACTTC. This encodes CASRQPGLTYEQYF.

As DNA, the CDR3 is TGTGCCAGCAGCCAGGGGGCTGGGAATCAGCCCCAGCATTTT. It yields the protein CASSQGAGNQPQHF. The chain recombines TRBV9 with TRBJ1-5; 8 bases are shared with TRBD1. The CDR3 is made up of 14 amino acids. The germline CDR1 and CDR2 sequences are SGDLS and YYNGEE. V lost 4 bases to trimming and J lost 4 bases; unmatched junction nucleotides: 4.

As concerns this clone: This specimen includes other DNA sequences encoding the same CDR3. The J gene is TRBJ2-1, the V gene TRBV19; D remains ambiguous. V gave up 1 base and J gave up 9 bases, with 4 bases separating them. CDR3 size: 11 residues. The germline V gene has CDR1 LNHDA and CDR2 SQIVND (reference sequence). CDR3 loop: CASSIAGEQFF. CDR3 sequence (DNA): TGTGCCAGTAGTATAGCGGGTGAGCAGTTCTTC. Combining the CDR3 with reference TRBV19 and TRBJ2-1 gives the whole variable domain DGGITQSPKYLFRKEGQNVTLSCEQNLNHDAMYWYRQDPGQGLRLIYYSQIVNDFQKGDIAEGYSVSREKKESFPLTVTSAQKNPTAFYLCASSIAGEQFFGPGTRLTVL.

The chain couples TRBV5-6 to TRBJ2-7; tentatively, D is TRBD1 (5 bases). This CDR3 is 15 amino acids long. V gave up 4 bases and J gave up 2 bases, with 16 bases separating them. The germline gives CDR1 SGHDT, CDR2 YYEEEE. The CDR3 here is CASSPDVGPPYEQYF. CDR3 coding DNA: TGTGCCAGCAGCCCCGACGTGGGGCCCCCCTACGAGCAGTACTTC. The whole variable domain, filled in from reference TRBV5-6 and TRBJ2-7, reads DAGVTQSPTHLIKTRGQQVTLRCSPKSGHDTVSWYQQALGQGPQFIFQYYEEEERQRGNFPDRFSGHQFPNYSSELNVNALLLGDSALYLCASSPDVGPPYEQYFGPGTRLTVT.

The J gene is TRBJ2-1, the V gene TRBV7-6, with 9 nucleotides matching TRBD2. From germline, CDR1 is SGHVS and CDR2 FNYEAQ. Losses at the gene ends were 5 bases for V and 0 bases for J; bases not matched to a gene: 5. The CDR3 is 16 residues long. The CDR3 sequence is CASSRSGGSSYNEQFF. The CDR3 DNA is TGTGCCAGCAGCCGAAGCGGGGGGAGCTCCTACAATGAGCAGTTCTTC.